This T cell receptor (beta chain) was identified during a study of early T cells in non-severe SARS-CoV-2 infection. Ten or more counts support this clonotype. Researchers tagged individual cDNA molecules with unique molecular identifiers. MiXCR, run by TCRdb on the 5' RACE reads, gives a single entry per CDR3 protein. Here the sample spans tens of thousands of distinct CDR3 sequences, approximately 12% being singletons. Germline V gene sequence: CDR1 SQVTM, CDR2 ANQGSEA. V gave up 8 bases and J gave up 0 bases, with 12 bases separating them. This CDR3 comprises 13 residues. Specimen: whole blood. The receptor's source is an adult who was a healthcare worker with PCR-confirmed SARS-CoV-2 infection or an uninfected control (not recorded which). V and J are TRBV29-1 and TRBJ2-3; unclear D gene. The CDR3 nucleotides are TGCAGCCCCGAGGACCCTAGCACAGATACGCAGTATTTT. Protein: CSPEDPSTDTQYF.